The 25 T cell receptor beta chains reported below all come from one sample, sequenced in a study of blood T cell repertoires in COVID-19. Sequencing used immunoSEQ multiplex PCR; TCRdb keeps in-frame clones, though not all of them. The sample yields 75,000 to 95,000 clones, approximately 86% seen once. Source material: peripheral blood. Receptors were obtained from a man aged 50 or older with acute or convalescent COVID-19.

This chain uses TRBV19 with TRBJ1-1; D uncertain. Trimming pared 6 bases from V and 0 bases from J, leaving 11 bases between. Germline values: CDR1 LNHDA, CDR2 SQIVND (reference sequence). CDR3 size: 14 residues. The CDR3 DNA reads TGTGCCAGTAGCTCGAGAGAGATGAACACTGAAGCTTTCTTT. This encodes CASSSREMNTEAFF. The entire variable domain, with the rest obtained from reference TRBV19 and TRBJ1-1, is as follows: DGGITQSPKYLFRKEGQNVTLSCEQNLNHDAMYWYRQDPGQGLRLIYYSQIVNDFQKGDIAEGYSVSREKKESFPLTVTSAQKNPTAFYLCASSSREMNTEAFFGQGTRLTVV.

This clone occurred a few times. V usage is TRBV7-8 and J usage is TRBJ2-1, with 11 bases matching TRBD2. Germline V CDR1 and CDR2: SGHVS, FQNEAQ. With 6 bases clipped from V and 0 bases from J, the junction kept 10 bases outside the gene matches. The CDR3 extends over 18 amino acids. The CDR3 sequence: CASRKHRLAGGSYNEQFF. For the CDR3, the DNA is TGTGCCAGCAGAAAACACCGGCTAGCGGGGGGCTCCTACAATGAGCAGTTCTTC.

The rearrangement uses TRBV7-8 and TRBJ1-2, with D perhaps TRBD1 (5 bases). Germline V gene sequence: CDR1 SGHVS, CDR2 FQNEAQ. The ends were cut back, 5 bases at V and 7 bases at J, with 17 bases in the middle. The CDR3 length is 14 residues. CDR3 region: CASSNRQISSGYTF. The DNA of the CDR3 is TGTGCCAGCAGCAATAGACAGATCTCGAGTGGCTACACCTTC.

The chain is built from TRBV7-2 and TRBJ1-5; 7 nucleotides align to TRBD1. The CDR3 is made up of 13 amino acids. Germline V CDR1 and CDR2: SGHTA, FQGNSA. V lost 2 bases to trimming and J lost 5 bases; unmatched junction nucleotides: 0. As DNA, the CDR3 is TGTGCCAGCAGCTTACAGGGGGATCAGCCCCAGCATTTT. Its translation is CASSLQGDQPQHF. The complete variable domain, with remaining parts taken from reference TRBV7-2 and TRBJ1-5, reads GAGVSQSPSNKVTEKGKDVELRCDPISGHTALYWYRQSLGQGLEFLIYFQGNSAPDKSGLPSDRFSAERTGGSVSTLTIQRTQQEDSAVYLCASSLQGDQPQHFGDGTRLSIL.

The gene calls are TRBV2 and TRBJ1-6; D is unresolved. Between the trimmed V and J ends, which lost 2 bases and 5 bases, there was a span of 13 bases. In germline, CDR1 is SNHLY, CDR2 FYNNEI. CDR3 length: 16 amino acids. This CDR3 is CASSERGGANNSPLHF. The CDR3 DNA reads TGTGCCAGCAGTGAACGGGGAGGAGCCAATAATTCACCCCTCCACTTT.

The chain couples TRBV7-2 to TRBJ2-3; TRBD1 is a possible D gene (6 bases). Germline V gives CDR1 SGHTA, CDR2 FQGNSA. The CDR3 has 14 residues. V was shortened by 0 bases and J by 4 bases, with 8 bases between the two germline ends. CDR3 DNA: TGTGCCAGCAGCTTAGCGGGGGCTGCAGATACGCAGTATTTT. Residues: CASSLAGAADTQYF.

The CDR3 bases are TGCGCCAGCAGCACCGGGACAGGGGTCGACGAGCAGTACTTC. Encoded protein: CASSTGTGVDEQYF. The chain links TRBV5-1 to TRBJ2-7, with TRBD1 identical over 10 bases. The CDR3 has 14 amino acids. J lost 5 bases, V lost 4 bases, and 6 bases had no gene match. Germline values: CDR1 SGHRS, CDR2 YFSETQ.

The rearrangement joins TRBV6-5 to TRBJ1-2; TRBD1 matches at 7 bases. J was trimmed by 2 bases and V by 4 bases; bases with no gene match: 10. Germline CDR1 and CDR2: MNHEY and SVGAGI. This CDR3 comprises 16 residues. The DNA for the CDR3 is TGTGCCAGCAGTTCCCGACAGGGCCCTTACAACTATGGCTACACCTTC. Translating gives CASSSRQGPYNYGYTF.

The chain recombines TRBV24-1 with TRBJ1-5; TRBD1 agrees at 10 bases. The ends lost 4 bases at V and 6 bases at J; junction bases unmatched: 8. Germline lookup yields CDR1 KGHDR and CDR2 SFDVKD. This CDR3 spans 16 amino acids. In DNA, the CDR3 is TGTGCCACCAGTGACCCCGGGACAGGGGATCTTCAGCCCCAGCATTTT. Translating gives CATSDPGTGDLQPQHF.

The chain carries TRBV19 and TRBJ1-5, with 7 bases lining up with TRBD1. V was pared by 4 bases and J by 5 bases, with 5 bases of the junction left unmatched. CDR3 length: 14 amino acids. Germline CDR1 and CDR2: LNHDA and SQIVND (reference sequence). CDR3 sequence (DNA): TGTGCCAGTAGTAGCGGGACAGATTATCAGCCCCAGCATTTT. It yields the protein CASSSGTDYQPQHF.

The J gene is TRBJ1-5, the V gene TRBV10-3; 12 bases are shared with TRBD1. The CDR3 has 17 amino acids. The trim removed 6 bases at V and 0 bases at J, leaving 6 bases unmatched. Germline CDR1 is ENHRY and CDR2 is SYGVKD. The CDR3 DNA follows: TGTGCCATCAGCGCGGGACAGGGGGCTTATAGCAATCAGCCCCAGCATTTT. Translating it yields CAISAGQGAYSNQPQHF.

V usage is TRBV6-5 and J usage is TRBJ2-1, with D possibly TRBD1 on 6 matching bases. V was clipped by 6 bases and J by 8 bases, with 20 bases between them. CDR1 is MNHEY and CDR2 is SVGAGI in the germline V gene. CDR3 length equals 15 residues. This chain's CDR3 is CASSQTESGGDEQFF. The CDR3 coding sequence is TGTGCCAGCAGCCAAACGGAGTCTGGGGGCGATGAGCAGTTCTTC.

The V call is TRBV18, the J call TRBJ1-1; maybe TRBD1 (6 bases). This CDR3 has 17 residues. Trimming cost V 1 base and J 0 bases, with 15 bases left between them. Germline values: CDR1 KGHSH, CDR2 LQKENI. CDR3 protein: CASSPQIGRGLNTEAFF. CDR3 DNA: TGTGCCAGCTCACCACAAATAGGCAGGGGATTGAACACTGAAGCTTTCTTT.

The chain links TRBV18 to TRBJ1-5; 7 nucleotides agree with TRBD1. CDR3 length: 14 residues. The ends lost 1 base at V and 6 bases at J; junction bases unmatched: 3. Germline CDR1 and CDR2: KGHSH and LQKENI. This CDR3 is CASSPQGARQPQHF. Here the CDR3 DNA reads TGTGCCAGCTCACCACAGGGGGCACGTCAGCCCCAGCATTTT.

This chain uses TRBV25-1 with TRBJ2-7, with 8 bases aligning to TRBD1. The CDR3 extends over 16 amino acids. V lost 5 bases and J lost 2; bases outside the gene matches: 11. The V gene's germline CDR1 is MGHDK and CDR2 SYGVNS. CDR3 sequence: CASSPPRTGTPYEQYF. DNA for the CDR3: TGTGCCAGCAGTCCCCCGAGGACAGGGACCCCCTACGAGCAGTACTTC.

This clone was detected only once. This chain joins TRBV4-1 and TRBJ2-7; D is possibly TRBD2 (5 bases). Germline CDR1 reads MGHRA; CDR2 reads YSYEKL. V was cut by 1 base and J by 6 bases, with 16 bases left in between. This CDR3 has 15 residues. The CDR3 region has the DNA TGCGCCAGCAGCCAAGTCCTAGCCCCTGATGGCGAGCAGTACTTC. The encoded protein is CASSQVLAPDGEQYF.

The chain combines TRBV21-1 with TRBJ2-1; the DNA was not compared with TRBD1, the D call given in the table. TRBV21-1 is listed as a pseudogene. The CDR3 spans 16 residues. This CDR3 reads CASSKVRQGVPNEQFF. The CDR3, as DNA: TGTGCCAGCAGCAAAGTCCGACAGGGGGTACCCAATGAGCAGTTCTTC.

J is TRBJ2-6 and V is TRBV6-1; unclear D gene. This CDR3 comprises 17 residues. In germline, CDR1 is MNHNS, CDR2 SASEGT. The V gene lost 1 base and the J gene lost 4 bases, with 14 bases spanning the gap. DNA of the CDR3: TGTGCCAGCAGTGAAGTGGTATGGGCTGTCGGGGCCAACGTCCTGACTTTC. As protein: CASSEVVWAVGANVLTF.

The V gene is TRBV6-1, the J gene TRBJ1-1; D call uncertain. The V gene's germline CDR1 is MNHNS and CDR2 SASEGT. V gave up 0 bases and J gave up 6 bases, with 14 bases separating them. There are 15 residues in the CDR3. The CDR3 region is CASSEAAGIVAEAFF. The CDR3 DNA reads TGTGCCAGCAGTGAAGCGGCCGGGATTGTCGCTGAAGCTTTCTTT.

This chain uses TRBV29-1 with TRBJ2-3; tentative D call: TRBD1 (6 bases). Germline V gene sequence: CDR1 SQVTM, CDR2 ANQGSEA. This CDR3 is built from 15 residues. The V gene lost 6 bases and the J gene lost 0 bases, with 16 bases spanning the gap. CDR3 DNA sequence: TGCAGCGTAGTCAAGGGGGTAAGGAGCACAGATACGCAGTATTTT. Residues: CSVVKGVRSTDTQYF.

V gene TRBV30 combines with J gene TRBJ2-7; 10 bases line up with TRBD1. Trimming at V came to 1 base and at J to 3 bases, leaving 3 bases not matched to a gene. Germline V gene lookup returns CDR1 GTSNPN and CDR2 SVGIG (reference sequence). CDR3 length: 14 amino acids. The CDR3 DNA sequence: TGTGCCTGGAGTGCGACAGGGGGCCTCTACGAGCAGTACTTC. Translation: CAWSATGGLYEQYF.

This rearrangement joins TRBV6-2 or TRBV6-3 to TRBJ2-2; no firm D call. Germline-derived CDR1 and CDR2 are MNHEY and SVGEGT. V was clipped by 4 bases and J by 0 bases, with 3 bases between them. The CDR3 consists of 13 residues. CDR3 bases: TGTGCCAGCAGTTCGGCGAACACCGGGGAGCTGTTTTTT. Protein sequence: CASSSANTGELFF.

The chain combines TRBV19 with TRBJ1-5; D is undetermined. This CDR3 contains 13 residues. Germline V gene sequence: CDR1 LNHDA, CDR2 SQIVND (reference sequence). V lost 7 bases, J lost 1 base, and 8 bases lay in between. CDR3 region: CASTGVSNQPQHF. In nucleotides, the CDR3 is TGTGCCAGTACCGGGGTAAGCAATCAGCCCCAGCATTTT.

J is TRBJ1-5 and V is TRBV11-1; 8 nucleotides line up with TRBD1. Trimming removed 5 bases from V and 6 bases from J; junction bases left unmatched: 6. The CDR3 runs to 14 residues. The V gene's germline CDR1 is SGHAT and CDR2 FQDESV (reference sequence). CDR3 sequence (DNA): TGTGCCAGCAGCCAAACAGGGGGTGGTCAGCCCCAGCATTTT. Its translation is CASSQTGGGQPQHF.

The chain is built from TRBV11-3 and TRBJ2-3; D unresolved. CDR1 and CDR2 from the germline V gene are SGHNT and YENEEA. CDR3 length equals 14 residues. Deletions cut 2 bases from V and 4 bases from J, with 10 bases between. The CDR3 sequence: CASSLNSPPDTQYF. The CDR3 bases are TGTGCCAGCAGCTTAAACAGCCCACCAGATACGCAGTATTTT.